This T cell receptor (beta chain) was captured by sequencing in a study of cytomegalovirus exposure and HLA in healthy donors. For the study at large: Researchers found that about 82% of over 350 genotyped donors fell within the Caucasian-associated ancestry cluster.

60 Vbeta and 13 Jbeta primers were used in PCR. Sequencing was performed with immunoSEQ multiplex PCR; in TCRdb, only in-frame clones are kept and a portion is missing. The data contain fewer than 150,000 clones, around four fifths of them seen just once; the ten biggest clones take up roughly 2.2%. Findings of the study overall: On later analysis, the bulk of CMV-associated TCR beta chains appeared to be HLA-restricted.

The CDR3 length is 15 residues. The germline gives CDR1 SEHNR, CDR2 FQNEAQ (reference sequence). Trimming shortened V by 0 bases and J by 7 bases, and 13 bases separated the two germline ends. To note about this clone: Its antigen is not identified.

The receptor was isolated from a man between 25 and 39 years old in good health and CMV-seronegative. The rearrangement uses TRBV7-9 and TRBJ2-1, with D possibly TRBD2 on 6 matching bases. The sample consisted of PBMCs. This CDR3 is CASSLAGEVRNEQFF. CDR3 DNA sequence: TGTGCCAGCAGCTTAGCGGGGGAGGTCAGGAATGAGCAGTTCTTC.